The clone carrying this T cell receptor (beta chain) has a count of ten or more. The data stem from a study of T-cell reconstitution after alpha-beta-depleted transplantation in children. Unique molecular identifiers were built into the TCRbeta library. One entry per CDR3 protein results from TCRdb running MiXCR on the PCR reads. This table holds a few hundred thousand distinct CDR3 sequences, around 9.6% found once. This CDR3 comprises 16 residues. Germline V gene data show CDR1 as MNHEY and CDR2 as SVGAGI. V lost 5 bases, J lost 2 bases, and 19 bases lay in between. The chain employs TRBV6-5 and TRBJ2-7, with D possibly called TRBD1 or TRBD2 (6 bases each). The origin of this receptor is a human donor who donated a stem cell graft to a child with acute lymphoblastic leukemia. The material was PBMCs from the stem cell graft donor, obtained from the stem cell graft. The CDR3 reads CASSNPTGRKPYEQYF. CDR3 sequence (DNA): TGTGCCAGCAGTAACCCAACAGGGAGGAAGCCCTACGAGCAGTACTTC.